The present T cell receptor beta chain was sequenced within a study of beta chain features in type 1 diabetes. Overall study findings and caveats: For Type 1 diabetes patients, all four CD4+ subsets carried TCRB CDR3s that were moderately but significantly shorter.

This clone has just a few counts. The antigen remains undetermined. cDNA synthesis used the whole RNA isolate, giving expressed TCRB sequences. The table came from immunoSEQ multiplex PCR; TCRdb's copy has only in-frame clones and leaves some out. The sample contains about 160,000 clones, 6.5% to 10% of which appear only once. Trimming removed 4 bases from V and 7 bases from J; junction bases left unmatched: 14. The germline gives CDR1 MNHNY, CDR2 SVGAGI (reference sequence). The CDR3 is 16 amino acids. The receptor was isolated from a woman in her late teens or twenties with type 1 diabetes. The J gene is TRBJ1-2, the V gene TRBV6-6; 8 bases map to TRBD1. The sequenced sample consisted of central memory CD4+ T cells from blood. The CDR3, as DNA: TGTGCCAGCAGTTTACCACCGGGACAGGTTACGACTGGCTACACCTTC. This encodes CASSLPPGQVTTGYTF.